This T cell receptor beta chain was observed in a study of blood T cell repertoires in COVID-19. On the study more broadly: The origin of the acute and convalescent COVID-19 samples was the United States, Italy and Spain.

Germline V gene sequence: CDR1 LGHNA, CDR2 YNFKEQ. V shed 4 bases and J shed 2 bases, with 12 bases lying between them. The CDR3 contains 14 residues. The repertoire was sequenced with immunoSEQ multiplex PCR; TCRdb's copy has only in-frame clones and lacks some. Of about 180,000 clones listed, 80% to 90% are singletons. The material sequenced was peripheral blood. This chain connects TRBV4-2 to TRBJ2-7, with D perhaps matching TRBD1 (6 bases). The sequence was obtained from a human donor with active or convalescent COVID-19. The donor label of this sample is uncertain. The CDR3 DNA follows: TGTGCCAGCAGCCCTCAGGGGCAGCCCTACGAGCAGTACTTC. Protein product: CASSPQGQPYEQYF.